This T cell receptor beta chain comes out of a study of blood T cell repertoires in COVID-19. Study as a whole: From T cells, B-cell-depleted T cells, or PBMCs came the material, which was cDNA or gDNA.

This table comes from immunoSEQ multiplex PCR, and its TCRdb copy is limited to in-frame clones, with some not included. The sample holds around 180,000 clones, over 65% seen once. CDR3 size: 16 residues. V was cut by 7 bases and J by 7 bases, with 23 bases left in between. Per the germline V gene, CDR1 is MDHEN and CDR2 is SYDVKM. The sequencing input was peripheral blood. J is TRBJ1-5 and V is TRBV28, with D unresolved. The TCR originated in a woman older than 75 with acute or convalescent COVID-19. The CDR3 DNA is TGTGCCAGCAATTCTTACCTGGGGAGGGAAAACCAGCCCCAGCATTTT. This encodes CASNSYLGRENQPQHF.